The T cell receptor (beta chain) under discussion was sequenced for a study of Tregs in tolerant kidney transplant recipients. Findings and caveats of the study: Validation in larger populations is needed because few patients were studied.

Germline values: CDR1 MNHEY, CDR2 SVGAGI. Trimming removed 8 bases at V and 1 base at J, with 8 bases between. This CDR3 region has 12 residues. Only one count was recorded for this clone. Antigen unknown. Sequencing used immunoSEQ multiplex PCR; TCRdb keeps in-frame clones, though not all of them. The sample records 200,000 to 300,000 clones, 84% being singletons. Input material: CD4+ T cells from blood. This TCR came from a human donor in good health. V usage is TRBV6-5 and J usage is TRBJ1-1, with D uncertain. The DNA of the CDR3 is TGTGCCAGCTACACAACGAACACTGAAGCTTTCTTT. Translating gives CASYTTNTEAFF.